The T cell receptor (beta chain) under discussion was sequenced for a study of T-cell memory formation after mild COVID-19. Study-wide results and limits: Clones that contracted from day 15 to 85 were balanced CD4/CD8, while later expanders leaned CD4+. CD4+ clones that contracted lay mainly in CM and EM; CD8+ ones lay in EMRA.

Amplification by 5'RACE using constant-segment primers produced TCR alpha and TCR beta cDNA libraries that carried sample barcodes and UMIs. TCRdb processed the 5' RACE reads anew with MiXCR; each CDR3 protein has one entry. The sample yields hundreds of thousands of distinct CDR3 sequences, roughly an eighth seen once. This clonotype was counted between two and nine times. What it recognizes is unknown. Sequenced input: PBMCs or a T cell subset sorted from them (not recorded which). The sequence derives from a man aged 18 to 30 who had mild COVID-19 (a few samples of this study predate the infection). Cell type and time point are not known.

DNA of the CDR3: TGTGCCAGCAGCTTAGATGCTAGCGGGGCCCCTAGCACAGATACGCAGTATTTT. Its translation is CASSLDASGAPSTDTQYF. This chain joins TRBV11-2 and TRBJ2-3, with 9 bases fitting TRBD2. CDR1 SGHAT and CDR2 FQNNGV come from the germline V gene. V lost 0 bases and J lost 0; bases outside the gene matches: 7. The CDR3 spans 18 residues.